One and the same sample provided the 28 T cell receptor beta chains below, sequenced in a study of blood T cell repertoires in COVID-19. Some clones are missing from TCRdb's copy, which holds only in-frame ones; the method was immunoSEQ multiplex PCR. This sample yields over 95,000 clones, of which 79% are seen a single time; around 18% belongs to the top ten. Sequencing was performed on peripheral blood. These receptors all come from a woman of 80 years or more with active or convalescent COVID-19.

CDR3 in amino acids: CASSAFGLAGGEQYF. CDR3 DNA sequence: TGTGCCAGCAGCGCCTTCGGACTAGCGGGAGGCGAGCAGTACTTC. This sequence joins TRBV9 and TRBJ2-7; 14 bases agree with TRBD2. V was pared by 3 bases and J by 6 bases, with 5 bases of the junction left unmatched. This CDR3 has 15 amino acids. Looked up from germline, CDR1 is SGDLS and CDR2 is YYNGEE.

The gene calls are TRBV7-2 and TRBJ2-1; a weak D match, TRBD1 (6 bases). This CDR3 comprises 15 residues. CDR1 is SGHTA and CDR2 is FQGNSA in the germline V gene. V was cut by 1 base and J by 6 bases, with 13 bases left in between. The CDR3: CASSLGWTAFNEQFF. Here the CDR3 DNA reads TGTGCCAGCAGCTTAGGGTGGACAGCATTCAATGAGCAGTTCTTC.

The chain combines TRBV7-9 with TRBJ1-3; 7 nucleotides line up with TRBD1. Germline V gene data show CDR1 as SEHNR and CDR2 as FQNEAQ (reference sequence). CDR3 length equals 17 residues. Trimming cost V 6 bases and J 10 bases; bases outside gene matches: 21. The CDR3 protein is CASSIGGTGQSKQTIYF. DNA of the CDR3: TGTGCCAGCAGTATAGGGGGAACGGGACAGTCGAAACAAACCATATATTTT.

V usage is TRBV30 and J usage is TRBJ2-1, with TRBD2 identical over 12 bases. CDR3 length equals 14 residues. Germline V gene lookup returns CDR1 GTSNPN and CDR2 SVGIG (reference sequence). The ends lost 4 bases at V and 7 bases at J; junction bases unmatched: 5. The CDR3 bases are TGTGCCTGGACCCTAGCGGGAGGGATAAATGAGCAGTTCTTC. Encoded protein: CAWTLAGGINEQFF.

This clone occurred a few times. The chain recombines TRBV9 with TRBJ2-1; a possible D gene is TRBD2 (5 bases). The CDR3 extends over 15 amino acids. The V gene lost 2 bases and the J gene lost 3 bases, with 12 bases spanning the gap. Germline V gene data show CDR1 as SGDLS and CDR2 as YYNGEE. The CDR3: CASSVDGNNYNEQFF. For the CDR3, the DNA is TGTGCCAGCAGCGTCGACGGGAATAACTACAATGAGCAGTTCTTC. Full variable domain (missing parts from reference TRBV9 and TRBJ2-1): DSGVTQTPKHLITATGQRVTLRCSPRSGDLSVYWYQQSLDQGLQFLIQYYNGEERAKGNILERFSAQQFPDLHSELNLSSLELGDSALYFCASSVDGNNYNEQFFGPGTRLTVL.

The V and J genes are TRBV4-3 and TRBJ1-4; 7 bases align to TRBD1. V trimming: 0 bases; J trimming: 7 bases; junction bases outside the gene matches: 8. The CDR3 runs to 16 residues. Germline assignment: CDR1 LGHNA and CDR2 YSLEER. The CDR3 sequence: CASSQDWGQSIEKLFF. For the CDR3, the DNA is TGCGCCAGCAGCCAAGATTGGGGACAGAGTATTGAAAAACTGTTTTTT.

This clone was counted between two and nine times. The chain is built from TRBV6-6 and TRBJ2-2; D gene ambiguous. Germline lookup yields CDR1 MNHNY and CDR2 SVGAGI (reference sequence). The CDR3 covers 11 residues. Between the trimmed V and J ends, which lost 7 bases and 8 bases, there was a span of 8 bases. CDR3 protein: CASTYSGELFF. CDR3 sequence (DNA): TGTGCCAGCACCTATAGTGGGGAGCTGTTTTTT.

This clone was recorded once. The genes are TRBV7-2 and TRBJ2-7, with D possibly matching TRBD2 (6 bases). V was pared by 3 bases and J by 0 bases, with 15 bases between. Germline assignment: CDR1 SGHTA and CDR2 FQGNSA. The CDR3 loop spans 16 amino acids. CDR3 sequence (DNA): TGTGCCAGCAGCTTCGCTTCTAGCGTCGGCTCCTACGAGCAGTACTTC. It codes for CASSFASSVGSYEQYF.

Only a few counts were recorded for this clone. The gene calls are TRBV10-3 and TRBJ2-1; 9 bases match TRBD1. This CDR3 has 14 residues. The germline V gene encodes CDR1 ENHRY and CDR2 SYGVKD. The V and J ends lost 7 bases and 8 bases, in that order; junction bases with no gene match: 9. CDR3 amino acids: CAIKKQGARDEQFF. The CDR3 nucleotides are TGTGCCATCAAAAAACAGGGGGCGCGCGATGAGCAGTTCTTC.

V usage is TRBV7-6 and J usage is TRBJ2-1, with 11 nucleotides matching TRBD2. V was pared by 1 base and J by 7 bases, with 3 bases of the junction left unmatched. The germline V gene encodes CDR1 SGHVS and CDR2 FNYEAQ. There are 15 residues in the CDR3. CDR3 in amino acids: CASSLGSGRGNEQFF. In DNA form, the CDR3 reads TGTGCCAGCAGCTTAGGTAGCGGGAGGGGGAATGAGCAGTTCTTC.

Written as DNA, the CDR3 is TGTGCCAGCAGTTTCAGGACAGGCGGATCTAACTATGGCTACACCTTC. This translates into CASSFRTGGSNYGYTF. The J gene is TRBJ1-2, the V gene TRBV6-6; TRBD1 matches at 7 bases. V lost 4 bases and J lost 0; bases outside the gene matches: 8. CDR1 and CDR2 from the germline V gene are MNHNY and SVGAGI (reference sequence). The CDR3 loop spans 16 amino acids.

This clone was seen more than once but under ten times. The chain uses TRBV6-1 and TRBJ2-3, with D unresolved. The V gene lost 2 bases and the J gene lost 1 base, with 13 bases spanning the gap. CDR3 length equals 16 residues. Per germline, CDR1 MNHNS and CDR2 SASEGT. The CDR3 DNA reads TGTGCCAGCAGTGAATTGGATCGGAGCGGCACAGATACGCAGTATTTT. Protein sequence: CASSELDRSGTDTQYF.

The rearrangement links TRBV12-3 or TRBV12-4 to TRBJ2-5, with D perhaps TRBD2 (7 bases). The V end lost 8 bases, the J end lost 5 bases, and 15 bases lay between the germline ends. The CDR3 is made up of 13 amino acids. CDR3 sequence reads: CASAKGGTETQYF. CDR3 in DNA: TGTGCCAGCGCAAAGGGGGGGACCGAGACCCAGTACTTC.

This chain connects TRBV5-1 to TRBJ2-7, with 7 nucleotides matching TRBD1. Germline V CDR1 and CDR2: SGHRS, YFSETQ. CDR3 size: 15 residues. V shed 2 bases, J shed 2 bases, and the junction held 7 bases outside the gene matches. CDR3 bases: TGCGCCAGCAGCTTCAAACCGACAGGGACCTACGAGCAGTACTTC. This gives the protein CASSFKPTGTYEQYF.

This clone was observed a few times. This sequence joins TRBV24-1 and TRBJ1-5; D gene unclear. In germline, CDR1 is KGHDR, CDR2 SFDVKD. The CDR3 extends over 13 amino acids. V was shortened by 9 bases and J by 2 bases, with 10 bases between the two germline ends. In DNA form, the CDR3 reads TGTGCCACCGCCGAGAATGGCAATCAGCCCCAGCATTTT. It specifies CATAENGNQPQHF.

This chain connects TRBV10-3 to TRBJ2-5; D unresolved. The germline V gene encodes CDR1 ENHRY and CDR2 SYGVKD. The CDR3 covers 13 residues. V lost 2 bases and J lost 4, with 8 bases in between. In nucleotides, the CDR3 is TGTGCCATCAGTGAGAACTACGGAGAGACCCAGTACTTC. Translating gives CAISENYGETQYF.

J is TRBJ2-1 and V is TRBV10-3; 9 positions match TRBD2. Germline lookup yields CDR1 ENHRY and CDR2 SYGVKD. The ends lost 6 bases at V and 6 bases at J; junction bases unmatched: 6. This CDR3 has 14 amino acids. CDR3 sequence: CAISPFSGGNEQFF. The CDR3, as DNA: TGTGCCATCAGCCCCTTTAGCGGGGGCAATGAGCAGTTCTTC.

This sequence joins TRBV5-8 and TRBJ1-5; perhaps TRBD1 as D (6 bases). The CDR3 extends over 15 amino acids. Deletions cut 0 bases from V and 3 bases from J, with 10 bases between. Germline V gives CDR1 SGHTS, CDR2 YDEGEE. Here the CDR3 reads CASSLEDRLNQPQHF. In nucleotides, the CDR3 is TGTGCCAGCAGCTTGGAAGACAGGCTCAATCAGCCCCAGCATTTT.

This chain uses TRBV6-5 with TRBJ2-1; 7 bases fit TRBD2. Germline V gives CDR1 MNHEY, CDR2 SVGAGI. CDR3 length equals 15 residues. After removal of 2 bases from V and 3 bases from J, the junction contained 4 bases not matched to a gene. The CDR3 sequence: CASSYAGVVYNEQFF. The CDR3 DNA follows: TGTGCCAGCAGTTACGCGGGAGTGGTCTACAATGAGCAGTTCTTC.

The rearrangement uses TRBV7-2 and TRBJ1-1; tentatively, D is TRBD1 (5 bases). V was cut by 1 base and J by 7 bases, with 16 bases left in between. Germline-derived CDR1 and CDR2 are SGHTA and FQGNSA. This CDR3 comprises 15 residues. The CDR3 loop is CASSLVGGGGGEAFF. The CDR3 DNA sequence: TGTGCCAGCAGCTTAGTCGGCGGTGGCGGGGGTGAAGCTTTCTTT.

The CDR3 DNA reads as TGTGCCAGCAGCCCCTCGACAGGTTTCACCTACGAGCAGTACTTC. It translates to CASSPSTGFTYEQYF. J is TRBJ2-7 and V is TRBV7-9, with D possibly TRBD1 on 6 matching bases. Germline V gene lookup returns CDR1 SEHNR and CDR2 FQNEAQ (reference sequence). The CDR3 extends over 15 amino acids. The V end was cut by 5 bases, the J end by 2 bases, with 16 bases between.

The chain has TRBV27 and TRBJ1-4, with a possible D match to TRBD1 (5 bases). CDR3 length equals 15 residues. From germline, CDR1 is MNHEY and CDR2 SMNVEV (reference sequence). The V gene lost 2 bases and the J gene lost 8 bases, with 15 bases spanning the gap. CDR3 loop: CASSLLGGGSEKLFF. CDR3 sequence (DNA): TGTGCCAGCAGTTTACTGGGGGGAGGTAGCGAAAAACTGTTTTTT.

The chain couples TRBV21-1 to TRBJ2-7; the D call of TRBD1 is as the table states it, not checked on the DNA. TRBV21-1 is a recognized pseudogene. This CDR3 has 14 amino acids. The CDR3 DNA is TGTGCCAGCAGCCAAAGTACAGGCTCCTACGAGCAGTACTTC. Protein product: CASSQSTGSYEQYF.

The rearrangement joins TRBV6-5 to TRBJ2-7; TRBD1 might be the D (5 bases). CDR3 length equals 15 residues. The germline V gene has CDR1 MNHEY and CDR2 SVGAGI. The V gene lost 6 bases and the J gene lost 5 bases, with 20 bases spanning the gap. The DNA of the CDR3 is TGTGCCAGCAGCACGGACGCCACCTGGGGCAACGAGCAGTACTTC. Translating it yields CASSTDATWGNEQYF.

The chain combines TRBV13 with TRBJ2-5; 14 bases fit TRBD2. CDR1 is PRHDT, CDR2 FYEKMQ, per germline (reference sequence). The CDR3 runs 16 residues. V lost 4 bases to trimming and J lost 5 bases; unmatched junction nucleotides: 6. CDR3 sequence: CASSSRLAGGVETQYF. In nucleotides, the CDR3 is TGTGCCAGCAGCTCCCGACTAGCGGGAGGGGTGGAGACCCAGTACTTC.

The chain recombines TRBV18 with TRBJ2-5; 12 bases agree with TRBD2. The CDR3 has 19 residues. Germline CDR1 KGHSH, CDR2 LQKENI. Trimming cost V 2 bases and J 2 bases; bases outside gene matches: 12. CDR3 amino acids: CASSPIASGRATVQETQYF. The CDR3 DNA sequence: TGTGCCAGCTCACCAATCGCTAGCGGGAGGGCGACGGTGCAAGAGACCCAGTACTTC.

This chain joins TRBV27 and TRBJ2-7; 8 bases match TRBD2. CDR3 length equals 19 residues. Germline values: CDR1 MNHEY, CDR2 SMNVEV (reference sequence). Trimming took 0 bases from V and 1 from J; bases not matched to a gene: 14. CDR3 amino acids: CASSLSTTIPGLGSYEQYF. In nucleotides, the CDR3 is TGTGCCAGCAGTTTATCGACCACCATTCCGGGACTAGGGTCCTACGAGCAGTACTTC.

The V call is TRBV27, the J call TRBJ2-3; D gene uncertain. Trimming removed 3 bases from V and 5 bases from J, with 9 bases in between. CDR1 and CDR2 (germline): MNHEY, SMNVEV (reference sequence). There are 13 residues in the CDR3. The CDR3, as DNA: TGTGCCAGCAGTTTCGCGCCGAGAGATACGCAGTATTTT. As protein: CASSFAPRDTQYF.